These 10 T cell receptor beta chains were all obtained from the same sample, sequenced in a study of T cells expressing NK-cell markers. Each CDR3 protein gets one entry in TCRdb, which reprocessed the 5' RACE reads and gives no DNA. Its table lists approximately 460,000 distinct CDR3 sequences. The sample consisted of blood T cells: a sorted CD56 or NKG2C T cell subset, CD4+ or CD8+ T cells, or bulk PBMC T cells (not recorded which). The receptor set was obtained from a woman aged 18-70 years in good health.

The chain is built from TRBV4-3 and TRBJ2-5; absent DNA, TCRdb's TRBD2 call cannot be checked. Per the germline V gene, CDR1 is LGHNA and CDR2 is YSLEER. This CDR3 contains 16 residues. CDR3 loop: CASSPGGDGGWETQYF.

The chain is built from TRBV2 and TRBJ1-5; TCRdb picks TRBD1, but there is no DNA to check that call. The CDR3 is 15 residues long. CDR1 and CDR2 from the germline V gene are SNHLY and FYNNEI. The CDR3 here is CASREDRGLVQPQHF.

The chain carries TRBV5-1 and TRBJ2-1; the TCRdb call, TRBD1, lacks DNA for checking. Germline CDR1 and CDR2: SGHRS and YFSETQ. This CDR3 spans 15 amino acids. The CDR3 sequence is CASSPRDSLYNEQFF. Drawing the rest from reference TRBV5-1 and TRBJ2-1, the complete variable domain is KAGVTQTPRYLIKTRGQQVTLSCSPISGHRSVSWYQQTPGQGLQFLFEYFSETQRNKGNFPGRFSGRQFSNSRSEMNVSTLELGDSALYLCASSPRDSLYNEQFFGPGTRLTVL.

The chain links TRBV20-1 to TRBJ2-7; with no DNA, the TCRdb D assignment of TRBD2 cannot be verified. Germline V gene sequence: CDR1 DFQATT, CDR2 SNEGSKA (reference sequence). CDR3 length equals 14 residues. The CDR3: CSAPSTSGRVEQYF.

The rearrangement uses TRBV7-9 and TRBJ2-1; TCRdb picks TRBD1, but there is no DNA to check that call. The CDR3 has 14 amino acids. Germline-derived CDR1 and CDR2 are SEHNR and FQNEAQ (reference sequence). Here the CDR3 reads CASMGGQGTNEQFF.

The chain carries TRBV7-3 and TRBJ1-2; TCRdb designates TRBD1, a call that cannot be tested without DNA. Per germline, CDR1 SGHTA and CDR2 FQGTGA. There are 15 residues in the CDR3. Here the CDR3 reads CASSLTGGAGYGYTF.

The genes are TRBV20-1 and TRBJ1-5; the D gene TCRdb calls, TRBD1, cannot be checked with no DNA. The CDR3 loop spans 14 amino acids. Per the germline V gene, CDR1 is DFQATT and CDR2 is SNEGSKA (reference sequence). The CDR3 sequence: CSAPGPGANQPQHF.

The chain has TRBV5-4 and TRBJ2-5; TCRdb designates TRBD1, a call that cannot be tested without DNA. Germline lookup yields CDR1 SGHNT and CDR2 YYREEE (reference sequence). The CDR3 contains 16 residues. The CDR3 region is CASSFPGQEIIGTQYF.

The chain couples TRBV7-3 to TRBJ2-3; absent DNA, TCRdb's TRBD1 call cannot be checked. CDR3 length: 13 residues. The germline V gene encodes CDR1 SGHTA and CDR2 FQGTGA. CDR3 loop: CASSFVGADTQYF.

J is TRBJ2-3 and V is TRBV7-9; the D gene TCRdb calls, TRBD1, cannot be checked with no DNA. This CDR3 has 16 residues. Germline CDR1 SEHNR, CDR2 FQNEAQ (reference sequence). The CDR3 region is CASSPRTGESTDTQYF.